This T cell receptor (beta chain) stems from a study of vaccination and CD4 T cells after COVID-19. The treatment is: approximately 10-day PBMC culture with coronavirus spike peptide pools or control peptides (ViraFEST assay). The unexposed donor gave CD4+ T cells before the COVID-19 pandemic (2011-2018). ViraFEST stimulated the growth of antigen-specific T cells using peptide pools and subsequently profiled their TCRs by sequencing. Oncomine TCR Beta short-read sequencing was applied to DNA from cultured CD4+ T cells. Genomic DNA was extracted from cultured CD4+ T cells. MiXCR, applied by TCRdb to the PCR reads, yields one record per CDR3 protein. This sample has about 8,100 distinct CDR3 sequences, with about 32% found just once. Worth noting for this clonotype: Its antigen remains unidentified.

The TCR originated in a human donor in good health. Sequenced material: CD4+ T cells from blood, cultured in vitro.

The CDR3 loop is CASSRTVNQPQHF. In DNA, the CDR3 is TGTGCCAGCAGTCGGACAGTCAATCAGCCCCAGCATTTT. V usage is TRBV6-1 and J usage is TRBJ1-5, with a weak D call TRBD1 (6 bases). V was trimmed by 5 bases and J by 3 bases, leaving 8 bases between them. Germline V gene sequence: CDR1 MNHNS, CDR2 SASEGT. This CDR3 comprises 13 residues.